The 8 T cell receptor beta chains given below trace back to one sample, sequenced in a study of blood T cell repertoires in COVID-19. Using immunoSEQ multiplex PCR, the repertoire was profiled, and TCRdb retains in-frame clones only, with some absent. The table lists fewer than 300,000 clones, roughly nine tenths of them singletons. The sequencing sample was made of peripheral blood. The receptors derive from a woman in her twenties or thirties with COVID-19, enrolled during active disease.

Details on this clone: The junction departs from germline at one end; a sequencing error may be responsible. Here the CDR3 DNA reads TGTGCCAGCAGCTTAGTCCTCTGGCCGGAACCGGGACTATATTTC. Amino acid sequence: CASSLVLWPEPGLYF. The chain carries TRBV11-2 and TRBJ2-7, with 7 bases matching TRBD2. Germline CDR1 is SGHAT and CDR2 is FQNNGV. This CDR3 has 15 amino acids.

This clone was detected only a few times. The gene calls are TRBV4-1 and TRBJ2-2, with 9 bases matching TRBD2. The CDR3 has 17 residues. CDR1 and CDR2 (germline): MGHRA, YSYEKL. With V trimmed by 4 bases and J by 4 bases, 10 bases remained unmatched. The CDR3 loop reads CASSLRWYSGGTGELFF. DNA of the CDR3: TGCGCCAGCAGCCTTCGGTGGTATAGCGGGGGCACCGGGGAGCTGTTTTTT.

The chain recombines TRBV10-1 with TRBJ2-3, with 7 bases matching TRBD1. V shed 3 bases and J 2 bases; nucleotides not matched to a gene: 11. This CDR3 comprises 17 residues. CDR1 is WNHNN, CDR2 SYGVQD, per germline (reference sequence). The CDR3 here is CASSDRRAGGNTDTQYF. CDR3 sequence (DNA): TGCGCCAGCAGTGACAGGCGGGCAGGGGGTAACACAGATACGCAGTATTTT.

This clone was counted between two and nine times. The V call is TRBV4-1, the J call TRBJ1-1; possible D gene TRBD1, 6 bases. V shed 1 base and J shed 1 base, with 13 bases lying between them. Germline CDR1 is MGHRA and CDR2 is YSYEKL. The CDR3 covers 16 residues. The CDR3 reads CASSQVGQGRNTEAFF. CDR3 nucleotides: TGCGCCAGCAGCCAAGTTGGGCAGGGGAGGAACACTGAAGCTTTCTTT.

V is TRBV15 and J is TRBJ1-6; unclear D gene. Trimming took off 0 bases at V and 7 bases at J, with 7 bases between the two ends. The CDR3 spans 14 residues. CDR1 LNHNV and CDR2 YYDKDF come from the germline V gene (reference sequence). Here the CDR3 reads CATSRDTGNSPLHF. CDR3 nucleotide sequence: TGTGCCACCAGCAGAGATACCGGGAATTCACCCCTCCACTTT.

The CDR3 DNA reads as TGTGCCAGCAGCCTAGACCCGAGCTCCTACGAGCAGTACTTC. Amino acids: CASSLDPSSYEQYF. This chain links TRBV7-8 with TRBJ2-7, with no clear D. Germline V lookup: CDR1 SGHVS, CDR2 FQNEAQ. The CDR3 spans 14 residues. Trimming stripped 5 bases from V and 0 bases from J, with 11 bases between. Full variable domain (missing parts from reference TRBV7-8 and TRBJ2-7): GAGVSQSPRYKVAKRGQDVALRCDPISGHVSLFWYQQALGQGPEFLTYFQNEAQLDKSGLPSDRFFAERPEGSVSTLKIQRTQQEDSAVYLCASSLDPSSYEQYFGPGTRLTVT.

The rearrangement links TRBV18 to TRBJ1-4; no reliable D call. The germline gives CDR1 KGHSH, CDR2 LQKENI. CDR3 length: 15 amino acids. With 3 bases removed from V and 7 bases from J, the gap between germline ends came to 15 bases. The CDR3 region has the DNA TGTGCCAGCTCACCCCGAACCGTCGGGAGTGAAAAACTGTTTTTT. This translates into CASSPRTVGSEKLFF.

This clone came up a few times. The V call is TRBV7-9, the J call TRBJ1-1; 8 bases match TRBD1. The V segment lost 8 bases and the J segment 3 bases; nucleotides outside the gene matches: 8. Germline V gene sequence: CDR1 SEHNR, CDR2 FQNEAQ (reference sequence). The CDR3 has 14 amino acids. CDR3 loop: CASDQGASYTEAFF. Written as DNA, the CDR3 is TGTGCCAGCGATCAGGGGGCTTCGTACACTGAAGCTTTCTTT.